The clone carrying this T cell receptor (beta chain) turned up a few times. Its target is unknown. V gave up 5 bases and J gave up 5 bases; unmatched junction bases: 3. The CDR3 is made up of 14 amino acids. Unique molecular identifiers were used in preparing the TCRbeta library. TCRdb reprocessed the PCR reads with MiXCR, giving one entry per CDR3 protein. The sample records roughly 490,000 distinct CDR3 sequences, 10% to 12% being singletons. The sample originates from a study of T-cell reconstitution after alpha-beta-depleted transplantation in children. Study-level findings and limits: Most T-cell counts and diversity one year after the transplant came from T cells that were newly produced. Surviving recipient T cells and intrathymic progenitors accounted for some patients' high TCRbeta diversity at day 60. Reported findings indicate that, about two months after transplant, alpha-beta T cells came from several hundred expanded clones, which were derived from non-depleted graft cells.

The starting material was PBMCs, mostly from graft donor cells, obtained 180 days after TCRalphabeta/CD19-depleted stem cell transplant. The source of this sequence is a female patient aged 2-15 years who had a stem cell transplant for aplastic anemia, so the T cells may come from the graft donor. This chain connects TRBV12-3 or TRBV12-4 to TRBJ2-4, with 10 bases aligning to TRBD1. The DNA for the CDR3 is TGTGCCAGCAGTCCGGGGACAGGGGAAAACATTCAGTACTTC. Translating it yields CASSPGTGENIQYF.